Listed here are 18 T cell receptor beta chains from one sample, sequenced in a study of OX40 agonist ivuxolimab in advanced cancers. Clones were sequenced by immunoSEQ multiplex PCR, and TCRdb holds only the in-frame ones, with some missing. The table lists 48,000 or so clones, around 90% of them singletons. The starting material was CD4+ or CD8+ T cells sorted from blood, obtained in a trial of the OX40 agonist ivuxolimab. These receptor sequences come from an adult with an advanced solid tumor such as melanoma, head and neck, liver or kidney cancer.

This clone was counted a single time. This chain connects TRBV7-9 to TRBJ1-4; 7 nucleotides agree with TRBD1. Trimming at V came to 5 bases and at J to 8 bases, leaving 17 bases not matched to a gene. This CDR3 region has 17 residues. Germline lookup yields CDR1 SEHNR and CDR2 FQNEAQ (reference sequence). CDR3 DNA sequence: TGTGCCAGCAGCCCCGCACCCAGGGGGGGGGCAGGGGAAAAACTGTTTTTT. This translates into CASSPAPRGGAGEKLFF.

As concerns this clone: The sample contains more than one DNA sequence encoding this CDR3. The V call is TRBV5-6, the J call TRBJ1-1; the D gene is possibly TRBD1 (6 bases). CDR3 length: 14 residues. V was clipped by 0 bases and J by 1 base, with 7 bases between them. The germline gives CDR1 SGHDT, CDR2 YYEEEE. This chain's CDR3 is CASSLEGGNTEAFF. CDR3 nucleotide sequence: TGTGCCAGCAGCTTGGAGGGGGGGAACACTGAAGCTTTCTTT.

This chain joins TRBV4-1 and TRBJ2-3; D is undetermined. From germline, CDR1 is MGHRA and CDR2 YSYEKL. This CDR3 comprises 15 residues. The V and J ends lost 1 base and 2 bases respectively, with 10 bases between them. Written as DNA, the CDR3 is TGCGCCAGCAGCCAAGGACCCCTCGACACAGATACGCAGTATTTT. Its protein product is CASSQGPLDTDTQYF.

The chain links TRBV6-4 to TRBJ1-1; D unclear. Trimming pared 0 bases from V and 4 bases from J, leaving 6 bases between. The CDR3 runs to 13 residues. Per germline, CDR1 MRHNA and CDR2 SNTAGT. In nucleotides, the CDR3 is TGTGCCAGCAGTGACTCCGACACCACTGAAGCTTTCTTT. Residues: CASSDSDTTEAFF.

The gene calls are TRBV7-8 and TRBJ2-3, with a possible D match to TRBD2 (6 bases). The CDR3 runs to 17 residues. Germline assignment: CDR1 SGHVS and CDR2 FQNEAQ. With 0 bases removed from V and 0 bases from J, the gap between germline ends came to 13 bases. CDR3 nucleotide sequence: TGTGCCAGCAGCTTAGCTTGGACTATCTCTAGCACAGATACGCAGTATTTT. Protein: CASSLAWTISSTDTQYF.

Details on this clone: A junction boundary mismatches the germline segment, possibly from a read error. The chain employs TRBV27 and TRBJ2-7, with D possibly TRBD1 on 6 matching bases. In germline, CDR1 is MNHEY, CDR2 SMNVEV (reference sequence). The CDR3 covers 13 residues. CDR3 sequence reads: CASSVSVDSEQYF. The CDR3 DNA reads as TGTGCCAGCAGTGTATCGGTGGACAGCGAGCAGTACTTC.

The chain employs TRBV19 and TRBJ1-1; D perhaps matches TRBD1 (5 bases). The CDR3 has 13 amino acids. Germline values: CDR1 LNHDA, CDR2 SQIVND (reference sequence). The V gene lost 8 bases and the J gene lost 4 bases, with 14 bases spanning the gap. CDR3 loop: CASWEGRATEAFF. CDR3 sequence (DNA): TGTGCCAGTTGGGAGGGCAGGGCCACTGAAGCTTTCTTT.

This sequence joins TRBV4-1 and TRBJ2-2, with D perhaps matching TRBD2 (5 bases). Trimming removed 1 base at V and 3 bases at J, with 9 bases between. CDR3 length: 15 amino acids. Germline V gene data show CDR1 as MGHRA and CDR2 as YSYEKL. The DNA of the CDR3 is TGCGCCAGCAGCCAAGCGTACGGGGACACCGGGGAGCTGTTTTTT. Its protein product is CASSQAYGDTGELFF.

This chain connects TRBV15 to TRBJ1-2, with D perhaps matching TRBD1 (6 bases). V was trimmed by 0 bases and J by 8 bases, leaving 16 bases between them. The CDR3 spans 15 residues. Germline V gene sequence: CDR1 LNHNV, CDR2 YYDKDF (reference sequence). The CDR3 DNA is TGTGCCACCAGCAGAGATCAGGGCAGGGGTCGGGGCTACACCTTC. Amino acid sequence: CATSRDQGRGRGYTF.

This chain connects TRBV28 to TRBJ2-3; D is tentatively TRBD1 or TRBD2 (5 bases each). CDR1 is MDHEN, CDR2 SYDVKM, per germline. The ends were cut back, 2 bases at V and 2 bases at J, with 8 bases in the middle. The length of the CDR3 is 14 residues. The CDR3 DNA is TGTGCCAGCAGTTTAGTGGGGGACACAGATACGCAGTATTTT. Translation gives CASSLVGDTDTQYF.

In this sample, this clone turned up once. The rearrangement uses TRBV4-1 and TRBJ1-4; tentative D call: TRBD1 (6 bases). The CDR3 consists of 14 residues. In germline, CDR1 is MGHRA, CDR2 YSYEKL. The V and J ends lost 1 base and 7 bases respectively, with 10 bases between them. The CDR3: CASSQGTGSEKLFF. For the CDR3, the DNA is TGCGCCAGCAGCCAAGGAACAGGGAGTGAAAAACTGTTTTTT.

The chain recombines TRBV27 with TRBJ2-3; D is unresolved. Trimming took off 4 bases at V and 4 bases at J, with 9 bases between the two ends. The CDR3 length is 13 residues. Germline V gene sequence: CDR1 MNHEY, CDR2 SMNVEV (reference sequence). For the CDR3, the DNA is TGTGCCAGCAGTTCGGTCGGCCCAGATACGCAGTATTTT. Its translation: CASSSVGPDTQYF.

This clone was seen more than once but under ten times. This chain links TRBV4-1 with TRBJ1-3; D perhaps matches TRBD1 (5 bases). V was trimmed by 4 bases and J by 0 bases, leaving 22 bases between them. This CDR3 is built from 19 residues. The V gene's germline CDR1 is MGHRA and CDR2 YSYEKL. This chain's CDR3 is CASSRDWGTGIPSGNTIYF. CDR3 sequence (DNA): TGCGCCAGCAGCCGCGACTGGGGAACAGGAATACCCTCTGGAAACACCATATATTTT.

The CDR3 loop is CASSLERGGTGVGYTF. CDR3 nucleotides: TGTGCCAGCAGCTTGGAACGTGGTGGGACAGGCGTAGGCTACACCTTC. This chain joins TRBV5-4 and TRBJ1-2; 8 nucleotides line up with TRBD1. V lost 0 bases to trimming and J lost 8 bases; unmatched junction nucleotides: 12. Per germline, CDR1 SGHNT and CDR2 YYREEE (reference sequence). This CDR3 has 16 amino acids.

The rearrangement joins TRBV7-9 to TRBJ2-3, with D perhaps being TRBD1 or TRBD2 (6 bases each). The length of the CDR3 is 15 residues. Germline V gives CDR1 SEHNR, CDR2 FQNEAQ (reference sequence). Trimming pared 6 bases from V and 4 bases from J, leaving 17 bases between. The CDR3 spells CASSRVGGDADTQYF. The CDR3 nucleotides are TGTGCCAGCAGTAGGGTGGGGGGCGATGCAGATACGCAGTATTTT.

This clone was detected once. The CDR3 protein is CASSPAGRSSGNTIYF. Written as DNA, the CDR3 is TGTGCCAGCAGCCCGGCAGGGAGGTCTTCTGGAAACACCATATATTTT. The rearrangement uses TRBV7-9 and TRBJ1-3, with D maybe TRBD1 (5 bases). From germline, CDR1 is SEHNR and CDR2 FQNEAQ (reference sequence). This CDR3 is 16 amino acids long. Trimming pared 5 bases from V and 1 base from J, leaving 15 bases between.

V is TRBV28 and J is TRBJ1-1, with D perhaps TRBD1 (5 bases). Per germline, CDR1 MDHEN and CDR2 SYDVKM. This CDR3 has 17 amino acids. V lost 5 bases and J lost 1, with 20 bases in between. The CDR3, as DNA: TGTGCCAGCAGTCCCATGACAGCCCTATTCCCGAACACTGAAGCTTTCTTT. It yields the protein CASSPMTALFPNTEAFF.

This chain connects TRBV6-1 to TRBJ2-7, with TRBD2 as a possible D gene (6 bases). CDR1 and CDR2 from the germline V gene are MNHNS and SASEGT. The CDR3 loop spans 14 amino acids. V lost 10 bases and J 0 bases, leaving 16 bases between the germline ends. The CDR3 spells CATQIGTGSYEQYV. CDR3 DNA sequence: TGTGCCACGCAGATCGGGACTGGCTCCTACGAGCAGTACGTC.